Following are 8 T cell receptor beta chains from one sample sequenced in a study of cytomegalovirus exposure and HLA in healthy donors. The study ran its PCR with 60 Vbeta and 13 Jbeta primers. TCRdb's copy holds only in-frame clones and misses some; the assay was immunoSEQ multiplex PCR. The table lists about 150,000 clones, roughly three quarters of them singletons. Sequencing was carried out using PBMCs. These receptors all stem from a man aged 30 to 39 in good health and CMV-seropositive.

V gene TRBV27 combines with J gene TRBJ2-6; TRBD1 is a possible D gene (6 bases). The V end was cut by 4 bases, the J end by 0 bases, with 19 bases between. The CDR3 is 19 amino acids. Germline-derived CDR1 and CDR2 are MNHEY and SMNVEV (reference sequence). CDR3 nucleotides: TGTGCCAGCAGTTCCGGACTGCGCTGGGGGCCCTCTGGGGCCAACGTCCTGACTTTC. It yields the protein CASSSGLRWGPSGANVLTF.

This chain links TRBV5-1 with TRBJ2-7; D ambiguous. In germline, CDR1 is SGHRS, CDR2 YFSETQ. The V end was cut by 0 bases, the J end by 1 base, with 14 bases between. CDR3 length: 16 amino acids. In nucleotides, the CDR3 is TGCGCCAGCAGCTTGGCTGGGCGTACGATATCCTACGAGCAGTACTTC. Translated: CASSLAGRTISYEQYF.

J is TRBJ2-7 and V is TRBV11-2; 9 positions match TRBD1. The trim removed 6 bases at V and 11 bases at J, leaving 11 bases unmatched. The V gene's germline CDR1 is SGHAT and CDR2 FQNNGV. The CDR3 covers 13 residues. As DNA, the CDR3 is TGTGCCAGCAGTTTCGCACGGGACAGGGTTAAGTACTTC. Its translation is CASSFARDRVKYF.

The V call is TRBV7-3, the J call TRBJ2-1; D is possibly TRBD1 (5 bases). The CDR3 runs to 13 residues. Trimming left V 2 bases short and J 9 bases short, with 11 bases between. Germline CDR1 is SGHTA and CDR2 is FQGTGA. The CDR3 nucleotides read TGTGCCAGCAGCTTACAGGGAATTGGTGAGCAGTTCTTC. It translates to CASSLQGIGEQFF.

The rearrangement joins TRBV4-2 to TRBJ1-4; possible D gene TRBD1, 5 bases. V dropped 5 bases and J dropped 12 bases, with 31 bases sitting between them. CDR1 and CDR2 (germline): LGHNA, YNFKEQ. CDR3 size: 18 residues. The CDR3 reads CASSSRVAGFSPVNELFF. CDR3 nucleotides: TGTGCCAGCAGCTCCCGTGTGGCAGGGTTTAGTCCTGTGAATGAACTGTTTTTT.

This sequence joins TRBV28 and TRBJ1-1, with 11 bases fitting TRBD1. CDR1 MDHEN and CDR2 SYDVKM come from the germline V gene. J gave up 5 bases and V 3 bases, and 2 bases lay outside the gene matches. The CDR3 has 14 residues. The DNA for the CDR3 is TGTGCCAGCAGTTTGGGGGACAGGGGGACTGAAGCTTTCTTT. It specifies CASSLGDRGTEAFF.

V is TRBV11-2 and J is TRBJ1-3; no firm D call. Germline V gene data show CDR1 as SGHAT and CDR2 as FQNNGV. The CDR3 is 15 residues long. Trimming pared 5 bases from V and 0 bases from J, leaving 11 bases between. DNA for the CDR3: TGTGCCAGCAGCATAATCAGAGGCTCTGGAAACACCATATATTTT. It codes for CASSIIRGSGNTIYF.

This clone was seen a handful of times. The V call is TRBV19, the J call TRBJ1-1; a weak D match, TRBD1 (5 bases). The CDR3 is 14 residues long. In germline, CDR1 is LNHDA, CDR2 SQIVND (reference sequence). The germline V and J ends were trimmed by 5 bases and 4 bases, with 14 bases remaining between them. The CDR3 region is CASSFRGWGTEAFF. The DNA for the CDR3 is TGTGCCAGTAGTTTCCGGGGGTGGGGCACTGAAGCTTTCTTT.